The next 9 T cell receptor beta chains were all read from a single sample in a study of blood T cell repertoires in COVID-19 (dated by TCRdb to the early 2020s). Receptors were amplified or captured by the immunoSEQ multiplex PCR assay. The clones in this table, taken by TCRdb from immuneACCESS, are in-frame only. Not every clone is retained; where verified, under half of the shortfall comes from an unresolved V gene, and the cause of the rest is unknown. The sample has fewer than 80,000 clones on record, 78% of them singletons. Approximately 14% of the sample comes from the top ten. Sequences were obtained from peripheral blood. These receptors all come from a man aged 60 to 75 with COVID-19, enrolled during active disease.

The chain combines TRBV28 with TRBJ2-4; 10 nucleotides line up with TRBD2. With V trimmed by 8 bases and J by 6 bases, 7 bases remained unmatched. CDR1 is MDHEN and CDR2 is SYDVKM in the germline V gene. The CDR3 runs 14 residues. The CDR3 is CASGDSGGLNIQYF. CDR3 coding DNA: TGTGCCAGCGGAGATAGCGGGGGGTTAAACATTCAGTACTTC.

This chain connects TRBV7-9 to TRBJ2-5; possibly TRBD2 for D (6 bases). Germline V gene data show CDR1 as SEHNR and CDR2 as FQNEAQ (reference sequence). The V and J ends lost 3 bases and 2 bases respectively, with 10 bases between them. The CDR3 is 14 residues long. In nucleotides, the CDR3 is TGTGCCAGCAGCTTCGGGACTTCACAAGAGACCCAGTACTTC. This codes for CASSFGTSQETQYF. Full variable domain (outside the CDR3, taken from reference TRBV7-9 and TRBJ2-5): DTGVSQNPRHKITKRGQNVTFRCDPISEHNRLYWYRQTLGQGPEFLTYFQNEAQLEKSRLLSDRFSAERPKGSFSTLEIQRTEQGDSAMYLCASSFGTSQETQYFGPGTRLLVL.

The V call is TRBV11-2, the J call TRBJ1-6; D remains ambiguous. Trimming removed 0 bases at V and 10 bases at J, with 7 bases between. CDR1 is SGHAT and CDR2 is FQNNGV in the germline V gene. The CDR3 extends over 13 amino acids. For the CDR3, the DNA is TGTGCCAGCAGCTTAGAGGCGGGATCACCCCTCCACTTT. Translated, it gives CASSLEAGSPLHF.

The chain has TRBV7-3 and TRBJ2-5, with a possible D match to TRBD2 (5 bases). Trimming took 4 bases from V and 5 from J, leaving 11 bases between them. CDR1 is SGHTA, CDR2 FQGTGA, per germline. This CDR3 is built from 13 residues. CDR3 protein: CASSSQSGETQYF. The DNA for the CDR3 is TGTGCCAGCAGCTCACAGTCGGGGGAGACCCAGTACTTC.

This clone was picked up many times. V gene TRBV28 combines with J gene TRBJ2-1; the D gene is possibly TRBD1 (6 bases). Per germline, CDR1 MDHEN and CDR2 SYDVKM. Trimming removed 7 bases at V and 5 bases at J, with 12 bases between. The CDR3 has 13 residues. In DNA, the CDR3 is TGTGCCAGCAAAATGGACAGCCACAATGAGCAGTTCTTC. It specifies CASKMDSHNEQFF.

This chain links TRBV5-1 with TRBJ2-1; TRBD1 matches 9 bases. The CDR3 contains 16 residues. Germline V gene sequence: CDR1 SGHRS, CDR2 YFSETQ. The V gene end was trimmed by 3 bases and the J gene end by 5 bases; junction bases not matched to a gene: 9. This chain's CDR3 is CASSYLPGQGDNEQFF. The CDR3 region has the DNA TGCGCCAGCAGCTATCTCCCGGGACAGGGAGACAATGAGCAGTTCTTC.

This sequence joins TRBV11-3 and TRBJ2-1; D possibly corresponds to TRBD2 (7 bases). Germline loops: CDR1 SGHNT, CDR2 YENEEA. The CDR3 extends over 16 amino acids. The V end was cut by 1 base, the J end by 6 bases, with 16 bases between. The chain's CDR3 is CASSLGRGGNSNEQFF. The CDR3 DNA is TGTGCCAGCAGCTTAGGACGCGGGGGCAACAGCAATGAGCAGTTCTTC.

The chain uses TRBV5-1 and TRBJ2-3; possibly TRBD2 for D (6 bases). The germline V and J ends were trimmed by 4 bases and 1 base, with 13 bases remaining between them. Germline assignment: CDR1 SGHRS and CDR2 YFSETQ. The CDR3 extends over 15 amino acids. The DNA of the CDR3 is TGCGCCAGCAGCCCGCCGGGGGTTGGCACAGATACGCAGTATTTT. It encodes CASSPPGVGTDTQYF.

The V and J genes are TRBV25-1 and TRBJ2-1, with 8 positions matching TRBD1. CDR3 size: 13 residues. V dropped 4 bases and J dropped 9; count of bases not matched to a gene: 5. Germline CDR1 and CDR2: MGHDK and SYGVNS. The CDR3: CASSVGTGSEQFF. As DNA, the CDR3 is TGTGCCAGCAGTGTTGGGACAGGCAGTGAGCAGTTCTTC.